These 21 T cell receptor beta chains share one sample of origin, sequenced in a study of blood T cell repertoires in COVID-19. Only in-frame clones appear in the TCRdb table, and some are missing; sequencing was by immunoSEQ multiplex PCR. Of more than 110,000 clones listed, roughly 84% are singletons. The sequencing input was PBMCs or T cells enriched from blood (not recorded which). These receptor sequences come from a middle-aged man with acute COVID-19.

This clone was counted once. The chain has TRBV27 and TRBJ2-1; D possibly corresponds to TRBD1 (6 bases). Germline assignment: CDR1 MNHEY and CDR2 SMNVEV (reference sequence). The CDR3 runs to 15 residues. V gave up 6 bases and J gave up 3 bases, with 15 bases separating them. DNA for the CDR3: TGTGCCAGCAGACCCGAGACAGGAGTCTACAATGAGCAGTTCTTC. Protein: CASRPETGVYNEQFF.

The chain links TRBV5-1 to TRBJ2-3, with TRBD2 matching 7 bases. The J segment lost 5 bases and the V segment lost 0 bases, leaving 3 bases of the junction unmatched. Germline values: CDR1 SGHRS, CDR2 YFSETQ. There are 14 residues in the CDR3. For the CDR3, the DNA is TGCGCCAGCAGCTTGGGAGGGGAGGGAGATACGCAGTATTTT. Translation gives CASSLGGEGDTQYF.

The sample holds one count of this clone. The chain employs TRBV18 and TRBJ2-7; 7 nucleotides agree with TRBD2. J gave up 0 bases and V 3 bases, and 8 bases lay outside the gene matches. The germline V gene encodes CDR1 KGHSH and CDR2 LQKENI. The CDR3 runs 16 residues. This chain's CDR3 is CASSPLGRGSSYEQYF. The DNA of the CDR3 is TGTGCCAGCTCACCTCTGGGGCGGGGGAGCTCCTACGAGCAGTACTTC.

This clone was recorded only once. The chain has TRBV7-9 and TRBJ2-7; 11 positions match TRBD1. The CDR3 is 15 residues long. Germline V gene sequence: CDR1 SEHNR, CDR2 FQNEAQ (reference sequence). Germline trimming cut 5 bases from V and 1 base from J; bases unmatched to any gene: 4. In nucleotides, the CDR3 is TGTGCCAGCAGCCAGGGACAGGGGGTTTCCTACGAGCAGTACTTC. It codes for CASSQGQGVSYEQYF. Variable domain in full (rest from reference TRBV7-9 and TRBJ2-7): DTGVSQNPRHKITKRGQNVTFRCDPISEHNRLYWYRQTLGQGPEFLTYFQNEAQLEKSRLLSDRFSAERPKGSFSTLEIQRTEQGDSAMYLCASSQGQGVSYEQYFGPGTRLTVT.

This clone was detected once. V and J are TRBV20-1 and TRBJ2-2, with D hard to call. Germline V CDR1 and CDR2: DFQATT, SNEGSKA (reference sequence). V shed 5 bases and J shed 2 bases, with 3 bases lying between them. CDR3 length: 11 amino acids. The chain's CDR3 is CSAPNTGELFF. The CDR3 nucleotides read TGCAGTGCTCCTAACACCGGGGAGCTGTTTTTT.

The rearrangement joins TRBV28 to TRBJ2-4; D is perhaps TRBD2 (5 bases). This CDR3 spans 17 amino acids. Germline V gene data show CDR1 as MDHEN and CDR2 as SYDVKM. V was pared by 5 bases and J by 8 bases, with 25 bases between. For the CDR3, the DNA is TGTGCCAGCAGTCAATCAGTGCGGGCGAAGGAGAGGGACATTCAGTACTTC. Its protein product is CASSQSVRAKERDIQYF.

The chain has TRBV6-6 and TRBJ1-2; no clear D gene. CDR3 length equals 14 residues. Trimming removed 4 bases at V and 4 bases at J, with 13 bases between. Per the germline V gene, CDR1 is MNHNY and CDR2 is SVGAGI (reference sequence). The CDR3 sequence: CASSWQPAAYGYTF. The CDR3 nucleotides are TGTGCCAGCAGTTGGCAGCCCGCGGCCTATGGCTACACCTTC.

This chain uses TRBV10-3 with TRBJ2-1, with D tentatively TRBD1 (6 bases). The V and J ends lost 7 bases and 7 bases respectively, with 14 bases between them. CDR3 size: 13 residues. Germline values: CDR1 ENHRY, CDR2 SYGVKD. CDR3 in DNA: TGTGCCATCAATGATGGGGGCCGGAATGAGCAGTTCTTC. Translating it yields CAINDGGRNEQFF.

This rearrangement joins TRBV4-1 to TRBJ1-1; TRBD1 aligns across 12 bases. Unmatched junction bases numbered 3, after V lost 1 base and J lost 9 bases. The CDR3 has 14 amino acids. From germline, CDR1 is MGHRA and CDR2 YSYEKL. Here the CDR3 reads CASSQAGTGGQAFF. The DNA for the CDR3 is TGCGCCAGCAGCCAAGCCGGGACAGGGGGCCAAGCTTTCTTT.

This chain joins TRBV11-3 and TRBJ2-1, with D possibly TRBD1 on 5 matching bases. CDR3 length: 14 residues. Germline CDR1 SGHNT, CDR2 YENEEA. The V end was cut by 5 bases, the J end by 7 bases, with 15 bases between. For the CDR3, the DNA is TGTGCCAGCAGCCTTATGGGGCAGTTGAATGAGCAGTTCTTC. It is translated as CASSLMGQLNEQFF. Complete variable domain (other parts from reference TRBV11-3 and TRBJ2-1): EAGVVQSPRYKIIEKKQPVAFWCNPISGHNTLYWYLQNLGQGPELLIRYENEEAVDDSQLPKDRFSAERLKGVDSTLKIQPAELGDSAVYLCASSLMGQLNEQFFGPGTRLTVL.

V is TRBV7-2 and J is TRBJ2-7, with 14 nucleotides matching TRBD2. Germline CDR1 and CDR2: SGHTA and FQGNSA. The CDR3 runs to 15 residues. Unmatched junction bases numbered 3, after V lost 6 bases and J lost 2 bases. CDR3 residues: CASSPGLAGAYEQYF. DNA of the CDR3: TGTGCCAGCAGTCCGGGACTAGCGGGAGCCTACGAGCAGTACTTC.

This chain links TRBV7-2 with TRBJ2-2; 7 positions match TRBD1. CDR1 SGHTA and CDR2 FQGNSA come from the germline V gene. V lost 0 bases to trimming and J lost 7 bases; unmatched junction nucleotides: 5. The CDR3 consists of 15 residues. CDR3 loop: CASSLATGTNGELFF. Written as DNA, the CDR3 is TGTGCCAGCAGCTTAGCGACAGGGACGAACGGGGAGCTGTTTTTT. Drawing the rest from reference TRBV7-2 and TRBJ2-2, the complete variable domain is GAGVSQSPSNKVTEKGKDVELRCDPISGHTALYWYRQSLGQGLEFLIYFQGNSAPDKSGLPSDRFSAERTGGSVSTLTIQRTQQEDSAVYLCASSLATGTNGELFFGEGSRLTVL.

The chain links TRBV7-9 to TRBJ2-7; TRBD1 aligns across 8 bases. The CDR3 is 14 amino acids. The germline V gene encodes CDR1 SEHNR and CDR2 FQNEAQ (reference sequence). The J segment lost 3 bases and the V segment lost 5 bases, leaving 6 bases of the junction unmatched. The CDR3 here is CASSRTDRDYEQYF. CDR3 DNA sequence: TGTGCCAGCAGCCGCACGGACAGGGACTACGAGCAGTACTTC.

This clone has just one count. Here the CDR3 DNA reads TGTGCCACCAGTGATCCTGACCGCGGGATGATGGACAATGAGCAGTTCTTC. It codes for CATSDPDRGMMDNEQFF. This sequence joins TRBV24-1 and TRBJ2-1; D possibly corresponds to TRBD2 (6 bases). Germline CDR1 is KGHDR and CDR2 is SFDVKD. V shed 3 bases and J shed 5 bases, with 19 bases lying between them. The CDR3 runs to 17 residues.

The J gene is TRBJ2-1, the V gene TRBV30; tentatively, D is TRBD1 (6 bases). V dropped 3 bases and J dropped 3 bases, with 15 bases sitting between them. CDR1 is GTSNPN, CDR2 SVGIG, per germline (reference sequence). CDR3 length: 15 amino acids. The CDR3 DNA follows: TGTGCCTGGAGCTTCACCGCGGACAGCTACAATGAGCAGTTCTTC. Its protein is CAWSFTADSYNEQFF. The complete variable domain, with remaining parts taken from reference TRBV30 and TRBJ2-1, reads SQTIHQWPATLVQPVGSPLSLECTVEGTSNPNLYWYRQAAGRGLQLLFYSVGIGQISSEVPQNLSASRPQDRQFILSSKKLLLSDSGFYLCAWSFTADSYNEQFFGPGTRLTVL.

The chain recombines TRBV5-5 with TRBJ1-4, with 9 positions matching TRBD1. After removal of 0 bases from V and 2 bases from J, the junction contained 2 bases not matched to a gene. Germline V gives CDR1 SGHKS, CDR2 YYEKEE (reference sequence). The CDR3 sequence is 16 residues long. CDR3 region: CASSLEDRGTNEKLFF. The CDR3 nucleotides are TGTGCCAGCAGCTTGGAGGACAGGGGCACTAATGAAAAACTGTTTTTT.

The CDR3: CASSRTTGEQYF. The CDR3 nucleotides read TGTGCCAGCAGTCGAACGACGGGTGAGCAGTACTTC. This chain joins TRBV6-6 and TRBJ2-7, with D uncertain. The V gene lost 5 bases and the J gene lost 7 bases, with 12 bases spanning the gap. This CDR3 is 12 amino acids long. Germline lookup yields CDR1 MNHNY and CDR2 SVGAGI (reference sequence).

The chain employs TRBV7-2 and TRBJ2-3; no definite D call. Germline CDR1 reads SGHTA; CDR2 reads FQGNSA. CDR3 size: 14 residues. V was shortened by 0 bases and J by 6 bases, with 10 bases between the two germline ends. Written as DNA, the CDR3 is TGTGCCAGCAGCTTAGCATCGGCCAGGGATACGCAGTATTTT. It translates to CASSLASARDTQYF.

This clone appeared once. The chain uses TRBV7-2 and TRBJ2-5; the match to TRBD2 covers 7 bases. J lost 2 bases, V lost 3 bases, and 3 bases had no gene match. Germline V CDR1 and CDR2: SGHTA, FQGNSA. This CDR3 has 14 amino acids. CDR3 sequence (DNA): TGTGCCAGCAGCTTGGGGGGGGGACAAGAGACCCAGTACTTC. Amino acid sequence: CASSLGGGQETQYF.

The gene calls are TRBV28 and TRBJ2-7; TRBD1 agrees at 12 bases. After removal of 6 bases from V and 9 bases from J, the junction contained 6 bases not matched to a gene. The germline V gene has CDR1 MDHEN and CDR2 SYDVKM. This CDR3 region has 13 residues. CDR3 DNA: TGTGCCAGCAGGGGACAGGGGGCAATTGGGCAGTACTTC. Protein product: CASRGQGAIGQYF.

The V and J genes are TRBV18 and TRBJ2-7; 7 bases map to TRBD1. CDR3 length: 15 residues. V was pared by 1 base and J by 7 bases, with 10 bases of the junction left unmatched. In germline, CDR1 is KGHSH, CDR2 LQKENI. The DNA of the CDR3 is TGTGCCAGCTCACCACGGGTAGGGGGCGCGGAGGAGCAGTACTTC. Protein sequence: CASSPRVGGAEEQYF.